This T cell receptor beta chain was obtained from a study of T cell responses to AZD1222 COVID-19 vaccine. Study conclusions and caveats: Vaccination with two AZD1222 doses was followed by a rise in Spike-specific TCR breadth and depth. Clonal diversity may have been underestimated, and the donors were mostly white British, with more females than males. Only after the peak T cell response were repertoires sampled. A reported finding is that nearly half of spike-specific TCRs target unmutated variant regions.

Notes on this clone: Antigen specificity is unknown.

Sequencing used immunoSEQ multiplex PCR; TCRdb keeps in-frame clones, though not all of them. Seen here are about 150,000 clones, 82% observed once, and the top ten hold about 4%. The germline V gene has CDR1 SGHDN and CDR2 FVKESK. V was pared by 5 bases and J by 7 bases, with 11 bases between. This CDR3 has 12 amino acids. This material consisted of peripheral blood, taken on day 0 of MenACWY control vaccination. This clonotype originated in an adult in good health. The chain carries TRBV14 and TRBJ1-1, with a tentative D call TRBD1 (5 bases). The CDR3 coding sequence is TGTGCCAGCAGCAAACAGGCGTTTGAAGCTTTCTTT. Translated: CASSKQAFEAFF.